This note documents a single T cell receptor (beta chain) sequence. This sample was taken from a study of blood T cell repertoires in COVID-19. Overall study context: Acute and convalescent COVID-19 specimens originated in the United States, Italy and Spain. T cells, B-cell-depleted T cells, or PBMCs supplied cDNA or gDNA.

CDR3 size: 13 residues. CDR1 MNHEY and CDR2 SMNVEV come from the germline V gene (reference sequence). Germline trimming cut 8 bases from V and 4 bases from J; bases unmatched to any gene: 5. The authors' processing: Counts of nucleated cells, estimated from reference gene primer amplification, were obtained. Libraries were prepared by immunoSEQ multiplex PCR; TCRdb keeps only in-frame clonotypes and omits some of them. V, J and clone size reflect that table, while D and trimming were determined from the DNA. Of tens of thousands of clones in the sample, roughly 90% were seen once. This sequence joins TRBV27 and TRBJ1-2, with TRBD1 matching 9 bases. The sample taken for sequencing was peripheral blood. The TCR sequence derives from an older woman with active COVID-19. As DNA, the CDR3 is TGTGCCAGCCGGACAGGGGTGAGCTATGGCTACACCTTC. Protein: CASRTGVSYGYTF.